The table lists the clone carrying this T cell receptor beta chain with many counts. The data originate from a study of neurological immune-mediated disorders. With 10-nucleotide random UMIs included, cDNA was synthesized by 5'RACE. In each sequencing run, over 180 million TCR-beta sequences were generated from 15-18 subjects. Using its own MiXCR run on the 5' RACE reads, TCRdb lists one record per CDR3 protein. The sample shows 65,000 to 90,000 distinct CDR3 sequences, around a tenth of them seen only once. V was pared by 2 bases and J by 4 bases, with 9 bases between. The CDR3 spans 14 residues. Germline CDR1 and CDR2: MNHNY and SVGAGI (reference sequence). The study used blood bank volunteers in Maryland, USA, as healthy controls. PBMCs stored at -80 C, 2 million in total, were the source of the unsorted libraries.

This TCR came from a man aged 35 to 55 in good health. The sample taken for sequencing was PBMCs. V gene TRBV6-6 combines with J gene TRBJ2-1, with D perhaps being TRBD1 or TRBD2 (6 bases each). In DNA form, the CDR3 reads TGTGCCAGCAGTTACGGGGGGCCGTACAATGAGCAGTTCTTC. It yields the protein CASSYGGPYNEQFF.